This section outlines one T cell receptor beta chain sequence together with its context. Its antigen remains unidentified. These data come from a study of T cells after posttransplantation cyclophosphamide. Study-wide findings and caveats: Recipient CMV seropositivity and CMV reactivation strongly tracked TRB clonality.

Germline V gives CDR1 SQVTM, CDR2 ANQGSEA. The CDR3 length is 12 residues. With 6 bases removed from V and 9 bases from J, the gap between germline ends came to 17 bases. Control samples came 1 year after myeloablative marrow transplants with methotrexate plus calcineurin inhibitor. Sequencing used immunoSEQ multiplex PCR; TCRdb keeps in-frame clones, though not all of them. This sample has 19,000 or so clones; approximately 86% occur once, and the top ten carry more than 2%. This TCR came from a female patient aged 30-39 years who received an allogeneic stem cell transplant from an unrelated donor, was CMV-positive, and had acute and chronic GVHD. Some T cells may be graft donor cells. This chain links TRBV29-1 with TRBJ2-5, with D perhaps matching TRBD1 (5 bases). The source material was PBMCs, sampled approximately 360 days after allogeneic stem cell transplant with calcineurin inhibitor and methotrexate. CDR3 sequence reads: CSVNVGAWAQYF. CDR3 sequence (DNA): TGCAGCGTAAATGTAGGGGCCTGGGCCCAGTACTTC. The entire variable domain, with the rest obtained from reference TRBV29-1 and TRBJ2-5, is as follows: SAVISQKPSRDICQRGTSLTIQCQVDSQVTMMFWYRQQPGQSLTLIATANQGSEATYESGFVIDKFPISRPNLTFSTLTVSNMSPEDSSIYLCSVNVGAWAQYFGPGTRLLVL.